This T cell receptor (beta chain) was sequenced during a study of T cell responses to AZD1222 COVID-19 vaccine. Study-level points and caveats: Unmutated variant regions are reportedly targeted by nearly half of spike-specific TCRs. Spike-specific TCR breadth and depth both grew after two AZD1222 doses. Only a handful of AZD1222 recipients were seropositive at baseline.

To note about this clone: Its antigen is unknown.

Second-dose intervals near 4 or 12 weeks were combined. The protocol was immunoSEQ multiplex PCR, while the TCRdb copy is restricted to in-frame clones and leaves out a portion. The table shows some 110,000 clones, with about 90% occurring only once. This CDR3 spans 15 amino acids. The V and J ends lost 2 bases and 4 bases respectively, with 11 bases between them. Germline V gene data show CDR1 as LNHDA and CDR2 as SQIVND (reference sequence). The sequencing used peripheral blood, collected 28 days after the second AZD1222 dose. The chain recombines TRBV19 with TRBJ2-2; D might be TRBD2 (5 bases). This TCR was sampled from an adult who received the AZD1222 COVID-19 vaccine. The CDR3 coding sequence is TGTGCCAGTAGTATAACCTCCGGAGGCACCGGGGAGCTGTTTTTT. Residues: CASSITSGGTGELFF.